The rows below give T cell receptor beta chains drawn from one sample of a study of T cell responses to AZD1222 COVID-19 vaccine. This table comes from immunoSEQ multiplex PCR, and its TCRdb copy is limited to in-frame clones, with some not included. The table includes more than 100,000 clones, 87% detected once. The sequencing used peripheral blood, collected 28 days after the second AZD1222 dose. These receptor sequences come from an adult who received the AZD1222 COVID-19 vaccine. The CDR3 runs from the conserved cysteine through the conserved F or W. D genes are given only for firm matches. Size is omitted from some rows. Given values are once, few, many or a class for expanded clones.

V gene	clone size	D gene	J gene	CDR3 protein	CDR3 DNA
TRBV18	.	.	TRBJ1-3	CASSPQGFSGNTIYF	TGTGCCAGCTCACCACAGGGGTTCTCTGGAAACACCATATATTTT
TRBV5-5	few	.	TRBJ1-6	CASSAHRGGNSPLHF	TGTGCCAGCAGCGCCCACAGAGGAGGAAATTCACCCCTCCACTTT
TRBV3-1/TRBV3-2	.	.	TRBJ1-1	CASSPPGGPRTEAFF	TGTGCCAGCAGCCCCCCCGGGGGGCCCCGCACTGAAGCTTTCTTT
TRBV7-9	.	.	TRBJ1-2	CASSLVSQGDGYTF	TGTGCCAGCAGCTTAGTATCGCAGGGTGATGGCTACACCTTC
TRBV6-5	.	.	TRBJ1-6	CASSRTEASPLHF	TGTGCCAGCAGTCGGACAGAAGCTTCACCCCTCCACTTT
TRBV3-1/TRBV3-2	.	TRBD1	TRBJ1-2	CASSHADRGPHGYTF	TGTGCCAGCAGCCATGCGGACAGGGGGCCCCATGGCTACACCTTC
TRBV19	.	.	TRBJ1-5	CASSMRAGKSNQPQHF	TGTGCCAGTAGTATGAGGGCAGGGAAGAGCAATCAGCCCCAGCATTTT
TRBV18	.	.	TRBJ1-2	CASSPPPGSYYGYTF	TGTGCCAGCTCACCACCGCCGGGGAGCTACTATGGCTACACCTTC
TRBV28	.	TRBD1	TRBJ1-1	CASSWRHRGNTEAFF	TGTGCCAGCAGTTGGAGGCACAGGGGGAACACTGAAGCTTTCTTT
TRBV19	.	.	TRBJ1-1	CASSIVGGRNTEAFF	TGTGCCAGTAGTATAGTAGGAGGTAGAAACACTGAAGCTTTCTTT
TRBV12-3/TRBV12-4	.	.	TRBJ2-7	CASSRDHSYEQYF	TGTGCCAGCAGTAGGGACCACTCCTACGAGCAGTACTTC
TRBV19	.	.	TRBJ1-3	CASPGQSGNTIYF	TGTGCCAGTCCCGGGCAATCTGGAAACACCATATATTTT
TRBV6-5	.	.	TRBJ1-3	CASSYFQGNTIYF	TGTGCCAGCAGTTACTTCCAAGGAAACACCATATATTTT
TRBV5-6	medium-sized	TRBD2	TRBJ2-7	CASSLGGLGSYEQYF	TGTGCCAGCAGCTTGGGGGGACTAGGTTCCTACGAGCAGTACTTC
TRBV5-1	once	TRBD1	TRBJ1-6	CASSEGTGGYSPLHF	TGCGCCAGCAGCGAGGGGACAGGCGGGTATTCACCCCTCCACTTT
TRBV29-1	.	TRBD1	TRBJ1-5	CSASDRADQPQHF	TGCAGCGCAAGTGACAGGGCAGATCAGCCCCAGCATTTT
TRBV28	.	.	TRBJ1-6	CASSLLDSVILTLHF	TGTGCCAGCAGCCTGCTGGACAGCGTAATTCTTACCCTCCACTTT
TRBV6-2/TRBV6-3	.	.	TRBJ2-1	CASTPVSSALIHEQFF	TGTGCCAGCACCCCTGTCTCTAGCGCCCTCATCCATGAGCAGTTCTTC
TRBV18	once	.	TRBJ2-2	CASSQEITGELFF	TGTGCCAGCTCCCAAGAGATCACCGGGGAGCTGTTTTTT
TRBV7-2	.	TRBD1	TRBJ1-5	CASSLTGTGGTVNQPQHF	TGTGCCAGCAGCCTAACCGGGACAGGGGGCACGGTCAATCAGCCCCAGCATTTT
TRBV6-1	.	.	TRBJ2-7	CASSERSLPYF	TGTGCCAGCAGTGAACGGTCCCTCCCATACTTC
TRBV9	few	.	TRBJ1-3	CASSVGLTRSSGNTIYF	TGTGCCAGCAGCGTTGGCCTCACCCGAAGCTCTGGAAACACCATATATTTT
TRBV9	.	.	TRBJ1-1	CASSVGGGSTEAFF	TGTGCCAGCAGCGTAGGAGGAGGGTCCACTGAAGCTTTCTTT
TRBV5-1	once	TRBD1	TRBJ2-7	CASSFGTGSYEQYF	TGCGCCAGCAGCTTCGGGACAGGGTCCTACGAGCAGTACTTC
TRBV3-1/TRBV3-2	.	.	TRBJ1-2	CASSKETVRSSNYGYTF	TGTGCCAGCAGCAAGGAGACAGTGCGATCCTCTAACTATGGCTACACCTTC
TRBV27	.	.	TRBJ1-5	CASSFNGAGTGQPQHF	TGTGCCAGCAGTTTCAACGGCGCAGGGACGGGTCAGCCCCAGCATTTT
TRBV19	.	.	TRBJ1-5	CASSVTGGQPQHF	TGTGCCAGTAGTGTGACAGGTGGCCAGCCCCAGCATTTT
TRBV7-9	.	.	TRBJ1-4	CASSPRLATNEKLFF	TGTGCCAGCAGCCCAAGACTGGCAACTAATGAAAAACTGTTTTTT
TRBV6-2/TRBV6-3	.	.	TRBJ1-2	CASSSRAQTGNYGYTF	TGTGCCAGCAGTTCCAGAGCTCAAACAGGAAACTATGGCTACACCTTC
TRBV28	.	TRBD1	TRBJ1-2	CASSLADRVYGYTF	TGTGCCAGCAGTTTAGCCGACAGGGTCTATGGCTACACCTTC
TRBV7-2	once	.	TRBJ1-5	CASSLEIGVWNQPQHF	TGTGCCAGCAGCTTAGAAATTGGGGTATGGAATCAGCCCCAGCATTTT
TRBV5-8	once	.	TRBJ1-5	CASSFLGRQGHQPQHF	TGTGCCAGCAGCTTTTTGGGGCGACAAGGCCATCAGCCCCAGCATTTT
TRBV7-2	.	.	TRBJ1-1	CASSLALKNTEAFF	TGTGCCAGCAGCTTAGCCCTGAAGAACACTGAAGCTTTCTTT
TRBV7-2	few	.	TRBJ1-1	CASSLGVGNTEAFF	TGTGCCAGCAGCTTAGGAGTAGGGAACACTGAAGCTTTCTTT
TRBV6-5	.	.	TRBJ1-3	CASSRRTHSGNTIYF	TGTGCCAGCAGTAGAAGGACTCACTCTGGAAACACCATATATTTT
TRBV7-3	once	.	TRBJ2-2	CASSLAPGANTGELFF	TGTGCCAGCAGCTTAGCCCCAGGGGCGAACACCGGGGAGCTGTTTTTT
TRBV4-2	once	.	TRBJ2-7	CASSHDKAYEQYF	TGTGCCAGCAGCCACGACAAGGCCTACGAGCAGTACTTC
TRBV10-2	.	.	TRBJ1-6	CASSAGAGLRGNSPLHF	TGCGCCAGCAGTGCAGGAGCAGGGCTGAGGGGTAATTCACCCCTCCACTTT
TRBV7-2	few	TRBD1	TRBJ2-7	CASSSPGQGYEQYF	TGTGCCAGCAGCTCGCCGGGACAGGGGTACGAGCAGTACTTC
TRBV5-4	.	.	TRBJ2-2	CASSLNTNTGELFF	TGTGCCAGCAGCTTGAATACGAACACCGGGGAGCTGTTTTTT
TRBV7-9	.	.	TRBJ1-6	CASSLRVGNSPLHF	TGTGCCAGCAGCTTAAGGGTGGGGAATTCACCCCTCCACTTT
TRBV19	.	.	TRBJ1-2	CASSRGRGSPNYGYTF	TGTGCCAGTAGCCGAGGGAGGGGTTCTCCGAACTATGGCTACACCTTC
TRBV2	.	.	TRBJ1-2	CASTLIGPAIGYTF	TGTGCCAGCACTTTAATTGGCCCAGCTATTGGCTACACCTTC
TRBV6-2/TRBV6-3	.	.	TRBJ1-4	CASSYYSEKLFF	TGTGCCAGCAGTTACTACAGCGAAAAACTGTTTTTT
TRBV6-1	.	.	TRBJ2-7	CASSDVSEQYF	TGTGCCAGCAGCGACGTCAGCGAGCAGTACTTC
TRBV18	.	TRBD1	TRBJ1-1	CASSRGSQGGNTEAFF	TGTGCCAGCTCACGTGGCTCACAGGGGGGCAACACTGAAGCTTTCTTT
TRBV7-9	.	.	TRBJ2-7	CASSPRDLSYEQYF	TGTGCCAGCAGCCCCCGGGACTTGTCCTACGAGCAGTACTTC
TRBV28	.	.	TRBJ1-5	CASSLHRERQPQHF	TGTGCCAGCAGTTTACACAGGGAGAGACAGCCCCAGCATTTT
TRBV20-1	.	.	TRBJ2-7	CSARDPYEQYF	TGCAGTGCTAGAGACCCCTACGAGCAGTACTTC
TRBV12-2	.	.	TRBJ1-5	CASRLRGQNSNQPQHF	TGTGCAAGTCGCTTGAGGGGTCAAAATAGCAATCAGCCCCAGCATTTT
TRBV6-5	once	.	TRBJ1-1	CASTVDGASTEAFF	TGTGCCAGCACCGTGGACGGGGCGAGCACTGAAGCTTTCTTT
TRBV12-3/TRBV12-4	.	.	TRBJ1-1	CASSFVTNTEAFF	TGTGCCAGCAGTTTTGTAACGAACACTGAAGCTTTCTTT
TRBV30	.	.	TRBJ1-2	CAWSGALDYGYTF	TGTGCCTGGAGTGGGGCCCTTGACTATGGCTACACCTTC